The source of this T cell receptor (beta chain) is a study of T-cell memory formation after mild COVID-19. Broader study findings: Detection of some responders pre-infection suggested pre-existing cross-reactive memory T cells participated. Day 37-peaking second-wave clones had unconfirmed SARS-CoV-2 specificity. Whereas later expanders leaned CD4+, clones contracting day 15 to 85 showed a balanced CD4/CD8 makeup.

CDR1 is LGHNA and CDR2 is YNFKEQ in the germline V gene. V was shortened by 5 bases and J by 2 bases, with 14 bases between the two germline ends. This CDR3 spans 15 amino acids. TCRdb recomputed calls from the 5' RACE reads with MiXCR, one row per CDR3 protein. The sample yields approximately 210,000 distinct CDR3 sequences, roughly 27% seen once. This clonotype was seen a few times. Its matching antigen is unknown. The chain carries TRBV4-2 and TRBJ2-3; possible D gene TRBD1, 6 bases. The clonotype was recovered from an adult woman who had mild COVID-19 (a few samples of this study predate the infection). Cell type and time point are not known. What was sequenced was PBMCs or a T cell subset sorted from them (not recorded which). CDR3 sequence reads: CASSKAPGVTDTQYF. CDR3 in DNA: TGTGCCAGCAGCAAAGCCCCAGGGGTCACAGATACGCAGTATTTT.